This T cell receptor (beta chain) was sequenced for a study of T cells in Graves' hyperthyroidism and ophthalmopathy. Overall study: Peripheral blood was acquired at first diagnosis, ahead of any therapy whatsoever.

Researchers took RNA transcripts and amplified the TCR beta CDR3 regions from them. Carried out on the TCR CDR3, a first-round RT-PCR used the HTBI primer set. TCRdb fed the multiplex PCR reads into MiXCR, producing one record per CDR3 protein. In the table there are some 760,000 distinct CDR3 sequences, approximately 14% of which are singletons. This clonotype was counted between two and nine times. CDR1 and CDR2 from the germline V gene are GTSNPN and SVGIG (reference sequence). The germline V and J ends were trimmed by 5 bases and 9 bases, with 11 bases remaining between them. The CDR3 is made up of 11 amino acids.

Input material: blood. The origin of this receptor is a woman in her late teens or twenties with Graves' hyperthyroidism. The chain has TRBV30 and TRBJ2-1; D might be TRBD2 (5 bases). CDR3: CAWVFRGEQFF. CDR3 sequence (DNA): TGTGCCTGGGTTTTTCGGGGTGAGCAGTTCTTC.